This note documents a single T cell receptor (beta chain) sequence. The antigen remains unidentified. The CDR3 has 16 amino acids. Germline V gene sequence: CDR1 SGHTA, CDR2 FQGNSA. V was pared by 0 bases and J by 1 base, with 12 bases between. TCRdb's table, derived via immunoSEQ multiplex PCR, lists solely in-frame clones and lacks some. The sample has about 15,000 clones, 88% seen once. This sample stems from a study of T cell responses to AZD1222 COVID-19 vaccine. Points from the study as a whole: Most donors were white British, females outnumbered males, and clonal diversity was possibly underestimated.

The sequence was obtained from an adult who received the AZD1222 COVID-19 vaccine. The sequencing here drew on peripheral blood, taken 28 days after the second AZD1222 dose. The J gene is TRBJ1-1, the V gene TRBV7-2; TRBD1 might be the D (5 bases). Here the CDR3 DNA reads TGTGCCAGCAGCTTAGCTGCGGGGCGCTCGAACACTGAAGCTTTCTTT. Translated, it gives CASSLAAGRSNTEAFF.